This entry is about one TCR beta chain. Its antigen is unknown. Sequencing was performed with immunoSEQ multiplex PCR; in TCRdb, only in-frame clones are kept and a portion is missing. The table has about 120,000 clones, 85% to 90% seen once. These data originate in a study of radiotherapy plus CTLA-4 blockade in lung cancer. Regarding the study as a whole: Interferon-beta and early blood T cell clone dynamics reportedly predicted response best.

The CDR3 covers 13 residues. In germline, CDR1 is LNHNV, CDR2 YYDKDF (reference sequence). Between the trimmed V and J ends, which lost 1 base and 4 bases, there was a span of 7 bases. The sequencing used peripheral blood, collected from a patient treated with radiotherapy plus ipilimumab. The TCR comes from a human donor with non-small cell lung cancer that progressed on radiotherapy plus ipilimumab. The chain couples TRBV15 to TRBJ1-2; no definite D call. The CDR3 region has the DNA TGTGCCACCAGCAGAGGGGAAACCTATGGCTACACCTTC. Translated: CATSRGETYGYTF.